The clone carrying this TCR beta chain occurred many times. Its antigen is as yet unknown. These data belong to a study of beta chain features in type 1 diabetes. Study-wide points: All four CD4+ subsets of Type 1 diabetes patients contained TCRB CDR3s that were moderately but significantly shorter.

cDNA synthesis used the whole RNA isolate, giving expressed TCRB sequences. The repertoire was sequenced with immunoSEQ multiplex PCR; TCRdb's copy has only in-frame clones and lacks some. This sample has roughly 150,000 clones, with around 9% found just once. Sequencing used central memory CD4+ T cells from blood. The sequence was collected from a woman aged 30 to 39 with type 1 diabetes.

The CDR3 DNA is TGTGCCTGGAGTGGAAAAGGAATCGCGGGAAGTGAGCAGTTCTTC. Encoded protein: CAWSGKGIAGSEQFF. This chain joins TRBV30 and TRBJ2-1; weak D call: TRBD2 (6 bases). The germline V gene encodes CDR1 GTSNPN and CDR2 SVGIG (reference sequence). Trimming stripped 1 base from V and 9 bases from J, with 19 bases between. The length of the CDR3 is 15 residues.